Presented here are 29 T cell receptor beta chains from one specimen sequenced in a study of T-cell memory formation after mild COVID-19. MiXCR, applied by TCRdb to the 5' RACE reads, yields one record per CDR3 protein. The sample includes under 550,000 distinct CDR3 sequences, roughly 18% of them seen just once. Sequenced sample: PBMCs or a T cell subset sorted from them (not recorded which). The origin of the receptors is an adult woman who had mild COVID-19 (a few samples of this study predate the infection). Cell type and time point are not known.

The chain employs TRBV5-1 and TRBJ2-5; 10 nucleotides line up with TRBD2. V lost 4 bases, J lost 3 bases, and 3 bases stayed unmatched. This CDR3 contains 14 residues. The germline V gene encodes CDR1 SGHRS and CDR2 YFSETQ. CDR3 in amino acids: CASSTGLAEETQYF. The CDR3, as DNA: TGCGCCAGCAGCACAGGACTAGCGGAAGAGACCCAGTACTTC.

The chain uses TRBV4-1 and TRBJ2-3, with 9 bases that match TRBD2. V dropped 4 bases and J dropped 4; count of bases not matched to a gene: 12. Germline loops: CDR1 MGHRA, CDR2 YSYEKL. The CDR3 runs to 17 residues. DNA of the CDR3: TGCGCCAGCAGCCCCTCTAGGCTAGCGGGGACGGCAGATACGCAGTATTTT. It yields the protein CASSPSRLAGTADTQYF.

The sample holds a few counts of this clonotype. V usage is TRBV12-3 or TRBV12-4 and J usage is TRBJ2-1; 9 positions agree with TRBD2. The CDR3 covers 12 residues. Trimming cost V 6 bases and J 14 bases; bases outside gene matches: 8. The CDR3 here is CASSNSGGTKFF. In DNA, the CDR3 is TGTGCCAGCAGCAACAGCGGGGGGACGAAGTTCTTC.

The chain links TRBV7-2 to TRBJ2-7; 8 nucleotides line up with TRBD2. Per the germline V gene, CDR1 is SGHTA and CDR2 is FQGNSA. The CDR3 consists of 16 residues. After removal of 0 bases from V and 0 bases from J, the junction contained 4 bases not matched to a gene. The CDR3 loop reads CASSLADSGNSYEQYF. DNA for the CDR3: TGTGCCAGCAGCTTAGCGGATAGCGGGAACTCCTACGAGCAGTACTTC.

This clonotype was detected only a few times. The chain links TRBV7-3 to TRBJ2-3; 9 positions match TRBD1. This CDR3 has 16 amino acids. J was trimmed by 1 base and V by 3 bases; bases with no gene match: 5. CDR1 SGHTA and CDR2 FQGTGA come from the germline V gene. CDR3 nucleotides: TGTGCCAGCAGCTTTTCGGACAGGGGAGGCACAGATACGCAGTATTTT. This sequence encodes CASSFSDRGGTDTQYF.

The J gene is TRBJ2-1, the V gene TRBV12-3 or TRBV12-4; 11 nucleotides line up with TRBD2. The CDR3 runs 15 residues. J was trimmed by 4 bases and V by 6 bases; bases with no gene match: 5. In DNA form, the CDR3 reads TGTGCCAGCAGCCAGAGACTAGCGGGGTACAATGAGCAGTTCTTC. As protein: CASSQRLAGYNEQFF.

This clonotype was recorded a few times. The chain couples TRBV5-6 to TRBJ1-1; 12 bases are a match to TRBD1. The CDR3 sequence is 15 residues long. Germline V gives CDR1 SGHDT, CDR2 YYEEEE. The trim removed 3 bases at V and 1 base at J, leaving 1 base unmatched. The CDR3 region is CASSSGQGANTEAFF. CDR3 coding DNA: TGTGCCAGCAGCTCGGGACAGGGGGCGAACACTGAAGCTTTCTTT.

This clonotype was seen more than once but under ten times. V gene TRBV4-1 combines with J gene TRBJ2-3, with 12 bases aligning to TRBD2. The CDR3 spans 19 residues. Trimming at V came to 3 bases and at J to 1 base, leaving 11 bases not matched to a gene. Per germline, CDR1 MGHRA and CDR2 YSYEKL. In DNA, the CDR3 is TGCGCCAGCAGCCAGACACCTAGCGGGGGGGCTGCTCGCACAGATACGCAGTATTTT. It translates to CASSQTPSGGAARTDTQYF.

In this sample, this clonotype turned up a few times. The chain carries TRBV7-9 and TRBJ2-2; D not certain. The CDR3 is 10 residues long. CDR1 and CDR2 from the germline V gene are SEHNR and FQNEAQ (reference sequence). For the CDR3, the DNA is TGTGCTAGTTTCACCGGGGAGCTGTTTTTT. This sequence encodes CASFTGELFF.

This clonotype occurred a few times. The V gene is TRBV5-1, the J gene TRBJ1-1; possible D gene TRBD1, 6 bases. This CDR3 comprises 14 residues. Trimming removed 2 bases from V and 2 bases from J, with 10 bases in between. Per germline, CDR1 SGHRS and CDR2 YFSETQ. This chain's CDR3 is CASSLQGFNTEAFF. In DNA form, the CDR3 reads TGCGCCAGCAGCTTACAGGGTTTTAACACTGAAGCTTTCTTT.

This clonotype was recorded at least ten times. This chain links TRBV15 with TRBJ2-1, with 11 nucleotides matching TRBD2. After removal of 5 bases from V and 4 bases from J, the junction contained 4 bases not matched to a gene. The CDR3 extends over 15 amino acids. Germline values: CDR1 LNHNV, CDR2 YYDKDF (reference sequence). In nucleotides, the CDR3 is TGTGCCACCAGCGGAGGGACTAGCGGTTACAATGAGCAGTTCTTC. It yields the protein CATSGGTSGYNEQFF.

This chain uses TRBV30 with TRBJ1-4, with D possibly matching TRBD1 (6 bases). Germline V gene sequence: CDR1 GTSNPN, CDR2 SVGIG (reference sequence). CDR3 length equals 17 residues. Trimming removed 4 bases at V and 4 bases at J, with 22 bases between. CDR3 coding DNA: TGTGCCTGGAATAGTGGAATCGCCGGGACAATTAATGAAAAACTGTTTTTT. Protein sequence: CAWNSGIAGTINEKLFF. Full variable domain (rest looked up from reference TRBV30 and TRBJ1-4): SQTIHQWPATLVQPVGSPLSLECTVEGTSNPNLYWYRQAAGRGLQLLFYSVGIGQISSEVPQNLSASRPQDRQFILSSKKLLLSDSGFYLCAWNSGIAGTINEKLFFGSGTQLSVL.

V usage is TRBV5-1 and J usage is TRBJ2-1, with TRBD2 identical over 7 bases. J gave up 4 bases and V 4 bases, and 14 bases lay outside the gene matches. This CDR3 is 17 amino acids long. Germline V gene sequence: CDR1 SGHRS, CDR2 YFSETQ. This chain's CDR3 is CASSTIASGKAYNEQFF. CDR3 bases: TGCGCCAGCAGCACGATAGCTAGCGGAAAAGCATACAATGAGCAGTTCTTC.

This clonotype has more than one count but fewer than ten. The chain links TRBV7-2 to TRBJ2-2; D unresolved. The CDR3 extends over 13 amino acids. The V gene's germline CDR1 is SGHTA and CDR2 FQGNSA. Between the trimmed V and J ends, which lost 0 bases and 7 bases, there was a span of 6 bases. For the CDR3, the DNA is TGTGCCAGCAGCTTAGCTGTGGGCGGGGAGCTGTTTTTT. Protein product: CASSLAVGGELFF.

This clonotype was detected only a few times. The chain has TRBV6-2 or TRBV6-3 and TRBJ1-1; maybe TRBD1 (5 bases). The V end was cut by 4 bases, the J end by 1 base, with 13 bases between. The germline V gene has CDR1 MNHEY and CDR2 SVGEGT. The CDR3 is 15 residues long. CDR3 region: CASSFPQASNTEAFF. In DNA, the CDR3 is TGTGCCAGCAGTTTCCCACAGGCTTCGAACACTGAAGCTTTCTTT.

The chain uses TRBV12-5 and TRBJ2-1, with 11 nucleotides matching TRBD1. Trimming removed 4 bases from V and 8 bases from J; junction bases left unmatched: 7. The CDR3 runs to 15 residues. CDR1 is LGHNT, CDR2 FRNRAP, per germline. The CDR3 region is CASGSGQGAWDEQFF. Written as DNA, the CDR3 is TGTGCTAGTGGTTCCGGACAGGGGGCGTGGGATGAGCAGTTCTTC.

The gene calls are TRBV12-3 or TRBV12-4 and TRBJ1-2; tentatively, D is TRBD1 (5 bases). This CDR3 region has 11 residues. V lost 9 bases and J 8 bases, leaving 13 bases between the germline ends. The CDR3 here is CASSDQGGYTF. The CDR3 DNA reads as TGTGCCAGTTCGGACCAGGGAGGCTACACCTTC.

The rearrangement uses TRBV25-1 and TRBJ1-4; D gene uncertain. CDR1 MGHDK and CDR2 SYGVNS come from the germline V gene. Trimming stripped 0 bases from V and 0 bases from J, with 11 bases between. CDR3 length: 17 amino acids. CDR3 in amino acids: CASSEYTQRSTNEKLFF. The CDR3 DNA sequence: TGTGCCAGCAGTGAATATACCCAGCGGTCAACTAATGAAAAACTGTTTTTT.

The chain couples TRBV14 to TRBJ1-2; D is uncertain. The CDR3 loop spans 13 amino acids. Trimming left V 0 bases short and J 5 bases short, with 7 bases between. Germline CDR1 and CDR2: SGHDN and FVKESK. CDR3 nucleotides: TGTGCCAGCAGCCAAGATTATACGTATGGCTACACCTTC. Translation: CASSQDYTYGYTF.

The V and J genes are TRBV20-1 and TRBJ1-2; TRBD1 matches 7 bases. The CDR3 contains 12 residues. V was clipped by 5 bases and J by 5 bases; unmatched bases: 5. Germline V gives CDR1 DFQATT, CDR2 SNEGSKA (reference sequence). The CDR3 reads CSARQGEYGYTF. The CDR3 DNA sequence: TGCAGTGCTCGACAGGGCGAGTATGGCTACACCTTC.

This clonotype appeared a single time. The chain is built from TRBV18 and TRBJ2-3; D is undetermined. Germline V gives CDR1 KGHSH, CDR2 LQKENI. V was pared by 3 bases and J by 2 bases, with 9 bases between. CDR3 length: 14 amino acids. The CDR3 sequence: CASSPARHTDTQYF. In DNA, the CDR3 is TGTGCCAGCTCACCGGCGAGGCACACAGATACGCAGTATTTT.

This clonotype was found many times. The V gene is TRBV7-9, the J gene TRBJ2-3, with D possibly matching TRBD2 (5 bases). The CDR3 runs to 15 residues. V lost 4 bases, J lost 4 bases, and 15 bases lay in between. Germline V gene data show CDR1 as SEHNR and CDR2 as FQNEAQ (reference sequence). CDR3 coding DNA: TGTGCCAGCAGCTACGACTCGGGGTTCTCAGATACGCAGTATTTT. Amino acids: CASSYDSGFSDTQYF.

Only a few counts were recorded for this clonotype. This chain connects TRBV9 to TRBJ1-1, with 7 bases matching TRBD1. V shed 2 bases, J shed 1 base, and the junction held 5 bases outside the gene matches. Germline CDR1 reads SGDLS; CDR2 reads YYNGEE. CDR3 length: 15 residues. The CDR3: CASSVRGSANTEAFF. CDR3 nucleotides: TGTGCCAGCAGCGTCAGGGGGTCGGCGAACACTGAAGCTTTCTTT.

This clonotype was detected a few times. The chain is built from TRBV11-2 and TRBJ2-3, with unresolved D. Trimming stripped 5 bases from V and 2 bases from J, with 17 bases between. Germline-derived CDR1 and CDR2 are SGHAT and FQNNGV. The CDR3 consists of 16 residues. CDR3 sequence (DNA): TGTGCCAGCAGCCCTTGGTTCTCCTTTGACACAGATACGCAGTATTTT. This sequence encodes CASSPWFSFDTDTQYF.

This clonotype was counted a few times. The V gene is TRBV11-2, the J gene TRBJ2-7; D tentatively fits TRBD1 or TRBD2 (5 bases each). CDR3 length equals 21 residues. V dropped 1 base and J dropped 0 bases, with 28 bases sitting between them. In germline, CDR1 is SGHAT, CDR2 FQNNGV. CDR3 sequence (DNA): TGTGCCAGCAGCTTAGGGCGAGTACAGGTTCGGGACGGATTAAGCTCCTACGAGCAGTACTTC. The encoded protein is CASSLGRVQVRDGLSSYEQYF.

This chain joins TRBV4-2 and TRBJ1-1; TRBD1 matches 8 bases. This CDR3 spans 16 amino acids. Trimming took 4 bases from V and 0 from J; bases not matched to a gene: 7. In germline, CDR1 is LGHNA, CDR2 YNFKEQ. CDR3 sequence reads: CASSLGQGGMNTEAFF. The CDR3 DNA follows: TGTGCCAGCAGCCTAGGACAGGGTGGCATGAACACTGAAGCTTTCTTT.

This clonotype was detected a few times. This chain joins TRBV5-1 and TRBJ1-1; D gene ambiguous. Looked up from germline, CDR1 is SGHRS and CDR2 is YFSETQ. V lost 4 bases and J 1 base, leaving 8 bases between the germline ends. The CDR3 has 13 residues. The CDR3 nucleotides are TGCGCCAGCAGCCCGTGGGGGAACACTGAAGCTTTCTTT. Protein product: CASSPWGNTEAFF.

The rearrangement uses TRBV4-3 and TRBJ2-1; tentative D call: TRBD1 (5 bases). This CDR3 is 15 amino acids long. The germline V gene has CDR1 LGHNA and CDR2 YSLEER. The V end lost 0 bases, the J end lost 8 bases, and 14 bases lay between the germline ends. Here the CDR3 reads CASSQEQDRRHEQFF. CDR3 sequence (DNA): TGCGCCAGCAGCCAAGAACAGGACCGCCGCCATGAGCAGTTCTTC.

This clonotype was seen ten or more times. CDR3: CSVAGHSNTDTQYF. CDR3 sequence (DNA): TGCAGCGTGGCCGGACATAGTAACACAGATACGCAGTATTTT. This rearrangement joins TRBV29-1 to TRBJ2-3; D is perhaps TRBD1 (5 bases). V lost 6 bases, J lost 2 bases, and 15 bases lay in between. Germline loops: CDR1 SQVTM, CDR2 ANQGSEA. The CDR3 runs to 14 residues.